The clone carrying this T cell receptor beta chain occurred a few times. Full-length variable regions came from constant-region reverse primers plus semi-nested Nested Universal Primer A PCR. Using its own MiXCR run on the 5' RACE reads, TCRdb lists one record per CDR3 protein. The table records 8,500 to 14,000 distinct CDR3 sequences, around 47% of them present only once. With 6 bases removed from V and 2 bases from J, the gap between germline ends came to 14 bases. The CDR3 length is 14 residues. CDR1 MNHEY and CDR2 SVGEGT come from the germline V gene. The receptor was derived from a female donor with breast cancer. Sequencing was performed on tumor-infiltrating naive CD4+ T cells sorted from the breast tumor. Subset of the sample: naive CD4+ T cells, CD4+CD45RA+CD25-. The chain is built from TRBV6-2 or TRBV6-3 and TRBJ2-7; a possible D gene is TRBD1 (6 bases). Here the CDR3 DNA reads TGTGCCAGCAGGGACAGCGAACCGCCCTACGAGCAGTACTTC. As protein: CASRDSEPPYEQYF.